One and the same sample provided the 24 T cell receptor beta chains below, sequenced in a study of T cells in Graves' hyperthyroidism and ophthalmopathy. Amplified regions were TCR beta CDR3 sequences from RNA transcripts. The TCR CDR3 first-round RT-PCR relied on the HTBI primer set. TCRdb passed the multiplex PCR reads through MiXCR, listing each CDR3 protein once. The repertoire holds over 550,000 distinct CDR3 sequences, around 17% seen once, with 15% to 20% in the top ten. Sequencing was done on a sample of blood. Receptor source: a woman younger than 35 with Graves' hyperthyroidism.

A few counts support this clonotype. This chain connects TRBV19 to TRBJ1-5; possible D gene TRBD1, 6 bases. This CDR3 is 19 amino acids long. Germline lookup yields CDR1 LNHDA and CDR2 SQIVND (reference sequence). V was shortened by 6 bases and J by 3 bases, with 27 bases between the two germline ends. Here the CDR3 DNA reads TGTGCCAGTAGGCCGGGGGGGGCCAATTTTAGGGCGAACAATCAGCCCCAGCATTTT. Its translation: CASRPGGANFRANNQPQHF.

The chain employs TRBV12-5 and TRBJ2-7; D unresolved. The V gene lost 6 bases and the J gene lost 5 bases, with 8 bases spanning the gap. The germline CDR1 and CDR2 sequences are LGHNT and FRNRAP. This CDR3 comprises 11 residues. DNA for the CDR3: TGTGCTAGTGGGGTGAGAAACGAGCAGTACTTC. Its protein is CASGVRNEQYF.

This clonotype was seen at least ten times. V is TRBV5-6 and J is TRBJ1-5; D is unclear. Germline loops: CDR1 SGHDT, CDR2 YYEEEE. This CDR3 has 12 residues. V was cut by 0 bases and J by 7 bases, with 5 bases left in between. This CDR3 is CASSLVGQPQHF. The CDR3 DNA reads as TGTGCCAGCAGCTTGGTTGGCCAGCCCCAGCATTTT.

About this clonotype: At one end, the junction sequence differs from germline, possibly due to a read error. The genes are TRBV4-1 and TRBJ1-5, with 7 bases lining up with TRBD1. Germline CDR1 reads MGHRA; CDR2 reads YSYEKL. The CDR3 totals 14 residues. The CDR3 bases are TGCGCCAGCAGCCGACAGGGTGGCGATCAGCCCCGGCATTTT. As protein: CASSRQGGDQPRHF.

The chain couples TRBV19 to TRBJ1-2; possible D gene TRBD1, 5 bases. The CDR3 has 15 amino acids. V lost 4 bases, J lost 5 bases, and 17 bases lay in between. Germline CDR1 LNHDA, CDR2 SQIVND (reference sequence). The DNA of the CDR3 is TGTGCCAGTAGTACCACTATCCGGGACGGATATGGCTACACCTTC. This codes for CASSTTIRDGYGYTF.

This clonotype was recorded at least ten times. V usage is TRBV15 and J usage is TRBJ2-6; TRBD1 matches at 7 bases. V trimming: 4 bases; J trimming: 0 bases; junction bases outside the gene matches: 6. The CDR3 consists of 17 residues. Germline CDR1 reads LNHNV; CDR2 reads YYDKDF (reference sequence). CDR3 in amino acids: CATSTGDSGSGANVLTF. The DNA for the CDR3 is TGTGCCACCAGCACCGGGGACAGCGGCTCTGGGGCCAACGTCCTGACTTTC.

This clonotype was recorded many times. CDR3: CSASQRGDYEQYF. The CDR3 nucleotides read TGCAGTGCTAGTCAGCGGGGGGACTACGAGCAGTACTTC. The V and J genes are TRBV20-1 and TRBJ2-7, with 9 bases aligning to TRBD2. Per germline, CDR1 DFQATT and CDR2 SNEGSKA (reference sequence). V dropped 3 bases and J dropped 3; count of bases not matched to a gene: 3. The CDR3 loop spans 13 amino acids.

This clonotype has at least ten counts. The chain recombines TRBV28 with TRBJ2-3; 8 bases agree with TRBD2. Per germline, CDR1 MDHEN and CDR2 SYDVKM. J gave up 2 bases and V 5 bases, and 6 bases lay outside the gene matches. This CDR3 comprises 15 residues. DNA for the CDR3: TGTGCCAGCAGTCCCGTAGCGGGACTCACAGATACGCAGTATTTT. Its translation is CASSPVAGLTDTQYF. The variable domain in full, completed from reference TRBV28 and TRBJ2-3, reads DVKVTQSSRYLVKRTGEKVFLECVQDMDHENMFWYRQDPGLGLRLIYFSYDVKMKEKGDIPEGYSVSREKKERFSLILESASTNQTSMYLCASSPVAGLTDTQYFGPGTRLTVL.

This clonotype has ten or more counts. The V call is TRBV20-1, the J call TRBJ1-6; D gene unclear. Looked up from germline, CDR1 is DFQATT and CDR2 is SNEGSKA (reference sequence). V was pared by 0 bases and J by 7 bases, with 7 bases between. The CDR3 consists of 13 residues. CDR3 loop: CSAREESNSPLHF. For the CDR3, the DNA is TGCAGTGCTAGAGAGGAGTCAAATTCACCCCTCCACTTT.

This clonotype showed up just a few times. This sequence joins TRBV7-8 and TRBJ1-4; TRBD1 matches 9 bases. Germline V lookup: CDR1 SGHVS, CDR2 FQNEAQ. With V trimmed by 5 bases and J by 6 bases, 10 bases remained unmatched. This CDR3 region has 16 residues. This CDR3 reads CASSRGQGYSYEKLFF. The CDR3 coding sequence is TGTGCCAGCAGCAGAGGACAGGGGTATAGTTATGAAAAACTGTTTTTT.

At least ten counts were recorded for this clonotype. This chain uses TRBV6-1 with TRBJ2-5, with D hard to call. This CDR3 region has 14 residues. CDR1 and CDR2 (germline): MNHNS, SASEGT. Trimming removed 5 bases from V and 5 bases from J, with 15 bases in between. This CDR3 reads CASSSRVQKETQYF. The CDR3 coding sequence is TGTGCCAGCAGTTCCCGGGTCCAGAAGGAGACCCAGTACTTC.

A note on this clonotype: Just one base apart from a much larger clone, this may be a read error. In nucleotides, the CDR3 is TGCAGGGCTACTAGCGACAAAGAGACCCGGTACTTC. It translates to CRATSDKETRYF. This chain connects TRBV20-1 to TRBJ2-5, with TRBD2 matching 7 bases. Germline loops: CDR1 DFQATT, CDR2 SNEGSKA (reference sequence). The CDR3 contains 12 residues.

This clonotype showed up many times. J is TRBJ2-7 and V is TRBV11-2; D not resolved. The CDR3 is made up of 13 amino acids. The V end was cut by 5 bases, the J end by 7 bases, with 15 bases between. Germline V gene data show CDR1 as SGHAT and CDR2 as FQNNGV. The CDR3 DNA follows: TGTGCCAGCAGCCTCCCTCTCCTGGGGGAGCAGTACTTC. This encodes CASSLPLLGEQYF.

The CDR3 loop reads CASSQGDSGETQYF. CDR3 bases: TGTGCCAGCAGCCAAGGCGACTCGGGGGAGACCCAGTACTTC. V usage is TRBV4-2 and J usage is TRBJ2-5; TRBD2 might be the D (5 bases). The CDR3 contains 14 residues. Germline assignment: CDR1 LGHNA and CDR2 YNFKEQ. Trimming left V 1 base short and J 5 bases short, with 11 bases between.

This clonotype was recorded many times. The CDR3 loop reads CASSLGGARGSPLHF. The CDR3 nucleotides read TGTGCCAGCAGCTTAGGGGGGGCGAGAGGTTCACCCCTCCACTTT. This chain connects TRBV7-9 to TRBJ1-6, with D tentatively TRBD1 (6 bases). In germline, CDR1 is SEHNR, CDR2 FQNEAQ (reference sequence). The CDR3 sequence is 15 residues long. The ends were cut back, 1 base at V and 9 bases at J, with 13 bases in the middle.

This clonotype was seen a handful of times. The rearrangement uses TRBV13 and TRBJ1-4; no clear D gene. Per germline, CDR1 PRHDT and CDR2 FYEKMQ (reference sequence). This CDR3 comprises 13 residues. Trimming shortened V by 8 bases and J by 2 bases, and 9 bases separated the two germline ends. Here the CDR3 DNA reads TGTGCCAGCTCGGCGGTGACTAATGAAAAACTGTTTTTT. Its translation is CASSAVTNEKLFF.

This clonotype was counted only a few times. The chain employs TRBV6-1 and TRBJ2-2; D gene ambiguous. The V gene lost 6 bases and the J gene lost 7 bases, with 9 bases spanning the gap. Germline assignment: CDR1 MNHNS and CDR2 SASEGT. The CDR3 is 12 residues long. CDR3 in amino acids: CASRDVDGELFF. The CDR3 DNA is TGTGCCAGCAGGGACGTAGACGGGGAGCTGTTTTTT.

This clonotype was detected a few times. The chain links TRBV12-3 or TRBV12-4 to TRBJ1-6; D gene ambiguous. The germline V and J ends were trimmed by 5 bases and 8 bases, with 19 bases remaining between them. The CDR3 consists of 16 residues. The DNA for the CDR3 is TGTGCCAGCAGTACCTACCCAGTCGGGCTGGATTCACCCCTCCACTTT. Protein sequence: CASSTYPVGLDSPLHF.

This clonotype has only a few counts. This chain uses TRBV20-1 with TRBJ2-3; 9 nucleotides line up with TRBD2. The CDR3 runs to 15 residues. V gave up 2 bases and J gave up 5 bases; unmatched junction bases: 8. CDR1 and CDR2 from the germline V gene are DFQATT and SNEGSKA (reference sequence). The DNA of the CDR3 is TGCAGTGCTAGATCTAGCGGGGAGTCTGGAGATACGCAGTATTTT. Its translation: CSARSSGESGDTQYF.

The rearrangement links TRBV14 to TRBJ1-2; TRBD1 matches 10 bases. The trim removed 4 bases at V and 2 bases at J, leaving 7 bases unmatched. This CDR3 comprises 16 residues. The V gene's germline CDR1 is SGHDN and CDR2 FVKESK. Here the CDR3 reads CASSPDQGQGNYGYTF. The CDR3 bases are TGTGCCAGCAGCCCGGATCAGGGACAGGGGAACTATGGCTACACCTTC. Together with reference TRBV14 and TRBJ1-2, the CDR3 gives the full variable domain: EAGVTQFPSHSVIEKGQTVTLRCDPISGHDNLYWYRRVMGKEIKFLLHFVKESKQDESGMPNNRFLAERTGGTYSTLKVQPAELEDSGVYFCASSPDQGQGNYGYTFGSGTRLTVV.

This clonotype was recorded at least ten times. An end of the junction differs from the germline gene, which may be a read error. CDR3 loop: CASSLGTDHNEQFF. The DNA for the CDR3 is TGTGCTAGCAGCTTAGGGACAGACCACAATGAGCAGTTCTTC. V usage is TRBV7-7 and J usage is TRBJ2-1, with 7 bases lining up with TRBD1. The CDR3 runs to 14 residues. Germline V gene lookup returns CDR1 SSHAT and CDR2 FNYEAQ (reference sequence).

This clonotype came up a few times. The CDR3 loop is CSATAGSSYEQYF. CDR3 nucleotide sequence: TGCAGTGCTACCGCCGGAAGCTCCTACGAGCAGTACTTC. V and J are TRBV20-1 and TRBJ2-7; D uncertain. CDR1 is DFQATT, CDR2 SNEGSKA, per germline (reference sequence). The CDR3 totals 13 residues. V was trimmed by 4 bases and J by 0 bases, leaving 10 bases between them.

This sequence joins TRBV6-2 or TRBV6-3 and TRBJ2-3; 8 bases fit TRBD1. Germline CDR1 and CDR2: MNHEY and SVGEGT. The ends lost 6 bases at V and 2 bases at J; junction bases unmatched: 7. This CDR3 has 15 amino acids. CDR3 nucleotide sequence: TGTGCCAGCAGCCCGGACAGGGCTTACACAGATACGCAGTATTTT. Translating gives CASSPDRAYTDTQYF.

The chain couples TRBV28 to TRBJ2-7, with 9 bases identical to TRBD2. The CDR3 spans 18 residues. The germline V gene has CDR1 MDHEN and CDR2 SYDVKM. With 3 bases clipped from V and 5 bases from J, the junction kept 17 bases outside the gene matches. CDR3 amino acids: CASSFVTGGLAQGDEQYF. The CDR3 nucleotides are TGTGCCAGCAGTTTTGTGACCGGCGGACTAGCGCAGGGCGACGAGCAGTACTTC.